This TCR delta chain originates from a study of Vδ1+ human thymocytes. Study-wide results and limits: Bulk repertoire data may be misinterpreted because of unexpected Vdelta2 sequences. Thymic TRG and TRD repertoires appeared highly polyclonal. Many TRG clonotypes were shared between donors; TRD repertoires were essentially private. Despite high sort purity, about a fifth of thymic T cell receptor delta sequences were Vdelta2.

Extracted RNA was reverse transcribed into cDNA. The CDR3 regions were amplified by multiplex PCR from V-gene primers to a constant-region primer. TCRdb re-called clones from the multiplex PCR reads using CATT. Of roughly 50,000 delta-chain clones in the sample, more than 15% were seen once. Thymocytes were sorted as CD3+ TCRVdelta1+ TCRVdelta2- after alphabeta T cell depletion. Note on this clone: Its antigen is still unknown.

The CDR3 has 12 amino acids. With 3 bases removed from V and 0 bases from J, the gap between germline ends came to 8 bases. Germline assignment: CDR1 TVYSNPD and CDR2 GDNSRS (reference sequence). This receptor was identified in a boy under two years old who had congenital heart surgery. The sequenced sample was Vdelta1+ gamma-delta thymocytes from the thymus. Subset defined: FACS-sorted CD3+ TCRalphabeta- TCRVdelta1+ TCRVdelta2- thymocytes. This rearrangement joins TRDV3 to TRDJ1; no firm D call. This CDR3 reads CAFVQYTDKLIF. Written as DNA, the CDR3 is TGTGCCTTCGTCCAGTACACCGATAAACTCATCTTT.